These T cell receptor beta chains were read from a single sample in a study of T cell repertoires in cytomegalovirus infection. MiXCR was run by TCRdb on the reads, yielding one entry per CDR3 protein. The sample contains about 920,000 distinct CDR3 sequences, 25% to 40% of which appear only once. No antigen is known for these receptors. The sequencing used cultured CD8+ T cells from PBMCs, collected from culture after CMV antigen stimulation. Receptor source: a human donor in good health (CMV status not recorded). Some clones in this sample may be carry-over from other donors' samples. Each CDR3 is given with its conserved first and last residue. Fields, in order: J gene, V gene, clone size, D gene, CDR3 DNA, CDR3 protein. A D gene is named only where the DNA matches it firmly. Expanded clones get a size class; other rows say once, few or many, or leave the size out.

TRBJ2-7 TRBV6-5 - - TGTGCCAGCAGCTACGGGACTGGAGGGGAGCAGTACTTC CASSYGTGGEQYF
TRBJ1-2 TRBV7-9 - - TGTGCCAGCAGCCCAGTGGGGCCAGATTACTATGGCTACACCTTC CASSPVGPDYYGYTF
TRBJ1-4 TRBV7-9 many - TGTGCCAGCAGCTTAGTGGCCCCTGGTGAAAAACTGTTTTTT CASSLVAPGEKLFF
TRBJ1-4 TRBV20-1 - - TGCAGTGCTCCCAACGGAGGACTCGAGGGAGAAAAACTGTTTTTT CSAPNGGLEGEKLFF
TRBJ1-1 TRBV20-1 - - TGCAGTGCTAGGCAACCTAATTTAAACACTGAAGCTTTCTTT CSARQPNLNTEAFF
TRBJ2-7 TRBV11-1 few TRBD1 TGTGCCAGCAGCCTCACCGGGGACAGGGCTTACGAGCAGTACTTC CASSLTGDRAYEQYF
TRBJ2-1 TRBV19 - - TGTGCCAGTAGTATAGGGCTCCGAATGGGGCAGTTCTTC CASSIGLRMGQFF
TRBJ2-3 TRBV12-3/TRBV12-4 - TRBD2 TGTGCCAGCAGTTCAACTAGCGGCCCCACAGATACGCAGTATTTT CASSSTSGPTDTQYF
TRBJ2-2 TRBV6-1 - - TGTGCCAGCAGGACCCGAGGGTGGGGGGAGCTGTTTTTT CASRTRGWGELFF
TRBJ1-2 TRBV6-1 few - TGTGCCAGCAGTCGCAGGGTGGGCTATGGCTACACCTTC CASSRRVGYGYTF
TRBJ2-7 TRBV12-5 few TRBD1 TGTGCTAGTGGTTCGGACCTTCCTAGACAGGGCTCCTACGAGCAGTACTTC CASGSDLPRQGSYEQYF
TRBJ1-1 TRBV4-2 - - TGTGCCAGCAGCCAGGTCGAGGTCGACACTGAAGCTTTCTTT CASSQVEVDTEAFF
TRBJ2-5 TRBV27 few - TGTGCCAAAAAGACGACAGTCCAAGAGACCCAGTACTTC CAKKTTVQETQYF
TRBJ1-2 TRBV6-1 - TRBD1 TGTGCCAGCAGTGTCCACCGGGACAGTCTCTATGGCTACACCTTC CASSVHRDSLYGYTF
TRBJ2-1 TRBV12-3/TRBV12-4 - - TGTGCCAGCAGACAGGGTTGGGGTTCCTACAATGAGCAGTTCTTC CASRQGWGSYNEQFF
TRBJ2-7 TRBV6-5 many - TGTGCCAGCAGTCCAGGTAGCGAGCAGTACTTC CASSPGSEQYF
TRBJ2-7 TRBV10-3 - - TGTGCCATCAGTGAGTCAGAGGACAAGGCGGGGTACGAGCAGTACTTC CAISESEDKAGYEQYF
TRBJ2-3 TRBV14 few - TGTGCCAGCAGCCAAGAAGGGCGGTGGAGCACAGATACGCAGTATTTT CASSQEGRWSTDTQYF
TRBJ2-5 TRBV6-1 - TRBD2 TGTGCCAGCAGTGAAACTAGCGGGGGGCTTCTAGAGACCCAGTACTTC CASSETSGGLLETQYF
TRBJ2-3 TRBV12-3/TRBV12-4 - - TGTGCCAGCAGTTGGGCGGGTGGCACAGATACGCAGTATTTT CASSWAGGTDTQYF
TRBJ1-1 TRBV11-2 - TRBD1 TGTGCCAGCAGCCCCTGGGACAGGACCTCGAACACTGAAGCTTTCTTT CASSPWDRTSNTEAFF
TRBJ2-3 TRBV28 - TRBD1 TGTGCCAGCAGTTTAAAGATTTCAGGGGGAGATACGCAGTATTTT CASSLKISGGDTQYF
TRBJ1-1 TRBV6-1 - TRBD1 TGTGCCAGCAGTACAGGGGGCATGGACCCAGCTTTCTTT CASSTGGMDPAFF
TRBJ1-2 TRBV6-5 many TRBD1 TGTGCCAGCAGTTACCAGGGGGGATCTGTCTATGGCTACACCTTC CASSYQGGSVYGYTF
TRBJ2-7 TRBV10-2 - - TGCGCCAGCACAATGTCCTCCTTCTACGAGCAGTACTTC CASTMSSFYEQYF
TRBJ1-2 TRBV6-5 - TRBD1 TGTGCCAGTCATCGGGACAGGGGATCGTTCTATGGCTACACCTTC CASHRDRGSFYGYTF
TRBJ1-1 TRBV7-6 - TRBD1 TGTGCCAGCAGCGGAGGGGGCTTGGGCACTGAAGCTTTCTTT CASSGGGLGTEAFF
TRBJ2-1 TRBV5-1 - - TGCGCCAGCAGATCTAGGGACACTCTTTCGCCCTACAATGAGCAGTTCTTC CASRSRDTLSPYNEQFF
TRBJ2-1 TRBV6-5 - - TGTGCCAGCAGGGATGGCAATGAGCAGTTCTTC CASRDGNEQFF
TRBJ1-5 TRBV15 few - TGTGCCACCAGCAGAGTTCGTGCGACGGATAATCAGCCCCAGCATTTT CATSRVRATDNQPQHF
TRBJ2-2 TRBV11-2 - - TGTGCCAGCAGCCTACTCGGTATGGGTACCGGGGAGCTGTTTTTT CASSLLGMGTGELFF
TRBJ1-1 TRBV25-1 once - TGTGCCACATCTATGGAGAACACTGAAGCTTTCTTT CATSMENTEAFF
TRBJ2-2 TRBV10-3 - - TGTGCCGTCTATACAGGGCCCGGGGAGCTGTTTTTT CAVYTGPGELFF
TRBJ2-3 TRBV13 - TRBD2 TGTGCCAGCAGCTTAGGGAGCGGGGGGCGCACGAATACGCAGTATTTT CASSLGSGGRTNTQYF
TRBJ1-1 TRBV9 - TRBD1 TGTGCCAGCAGCGAACCCTTAAGGGGGCAGGCCCATGAAGCTTTCTTT CASSEPLRGQAHEAFF
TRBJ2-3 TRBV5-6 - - TGTGCCAGCAGCTTGAGTAACAGGGAGACGCAGTATTTT CASSLSNRETQYF
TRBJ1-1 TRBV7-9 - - TGTGCCAGCAGCTTACTTGGGGCGTGGACTGAAGCTTTCTTT CASSLLGAWTEAFF
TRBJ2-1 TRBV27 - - TGTGCCAGCAGTTTGGTAAAAAACAATGAGCAGTTCTTC CASSLVKNNEQFF
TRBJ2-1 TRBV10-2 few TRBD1 TGCGCCAGCAGTGAACAGGACAGGGGGATCGATGAGCAGTTCTTC CASSEQDRGIDEQFF
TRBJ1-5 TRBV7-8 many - TGTGCCAGCAGCTCTGGGTACAGGGAAGGGAATCAGCCCCAGCATTTT CASSSGYREGNQPQHF
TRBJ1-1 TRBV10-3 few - TGTGCCATCAGTGAGTCGGGCTCCGCCGGGAACACTGAAGCTTTCTTT CAISESGSAGNTEAFF
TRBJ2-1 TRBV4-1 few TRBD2 TGCGCCAGCAGCTCTACTAGCGGGGGCTTTGACAATGAGCAGTTCTTC CASSSTSGGFDNEQFF
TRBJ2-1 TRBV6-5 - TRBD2 TGTGCCAGCGGTTACCTGGGACTAGCGGGGGGCCGGAGCAATGAGCAGTTCTTC CASGYLGLAGGRSNEQFF
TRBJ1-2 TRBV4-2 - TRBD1 TGTGCCAGCAGCCAAGGTACAGGGGGCCTTAACTATGGCTACACCTTC CASSQGTGGLNYGYTF
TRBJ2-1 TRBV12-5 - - TGTGCTAGTGGTTTCGAAGGTTCTGAGCAGTTCTTC CASGFEGSEQFF
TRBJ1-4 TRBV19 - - TGTGCCAGTAGTATCGGCTTCTCGGGGCTCGGGGAAAAACTGTTTTTT CASSIGFSGLGEKLFF
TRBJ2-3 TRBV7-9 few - TGTGCCAGCAGCTTAATCCAGGGCTTACAGCGAGTCACAGATACGCAGTATTTT CASSLIQGLQRVTDTQYF
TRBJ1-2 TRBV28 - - TGTGCCAGCAGTTTTGTTCAGGAAAGTTATTATGGCTACACCTTC CASSFVQESYYGYTF
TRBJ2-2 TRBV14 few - TGTGCCAGCAGCCAAGATCCGGGCAGCTTTTCCACCGGGGAGCTGTTTTTT CASSQDPGSFSTGELFF
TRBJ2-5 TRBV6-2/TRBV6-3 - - TGTGCCAGCAGTTACTCGATTGTGCCAGGGGAGGAGACCCAGTACTTC CASSYSIVPGEETQYF
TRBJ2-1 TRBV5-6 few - TGTGCCAGCAGCTTTACTGGTCACCGTGAGCAGTTCTTC CASSFTGHREQFF
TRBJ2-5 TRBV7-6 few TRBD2 TGTGCCAGCAGCAACGGACTAGCGGGGCTCGAGACCCAGTACTTC CASSNGLAGLETQYF
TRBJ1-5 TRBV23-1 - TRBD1 TGCGCCAGCATCACGGGAGGGACAGGGAATTCATATAGCAATCAGCCCCAGCATTTT CASITGGTGNSYSNQPQHF
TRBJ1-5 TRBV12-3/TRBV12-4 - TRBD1 TGTGCCAGCAGTCAAGACAGGGGGCAAGGAACAGATACGCAGCATTTT CASSQDRGQGTDTQHF
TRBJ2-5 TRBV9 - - TGTGCCAGCAGCTATGATGGGACGGAAGAGACCCAGTACTTC CASSYDGTEETQYF